This TCR beta chain was sequenced in a study of blood T cell repertoires in COVID-19. Under the authors' procedure: Counts of nucleated cells, estimated from reference gene primer amplification, were obtained. Measured with immunoSEQ multiplex PCR; TCRdb has only the in-frame clones, and not every one. V, J and clone size derive from that table, while D and trimming were established from the DNA sequence. This table has around 220,000 clones, roughly nine tenths appearing once. The sequencing sample was made of peripheral blood. This clonotype was sampled from a woman aged 45-65 years with acute or convalescent COVID-19.

The CDR3 loop reads CASKRQFFSGNTIYF. The CDR3 nucleotides are TGTGCCAGTAAGCGACAGTTTTTCTCTGGAAACACCATATATTTT. The genes are TRBV19 and TRBJ1-3, with a tentative D call TRBD1 (5 bases). The CDR3 spans 15 residues. Trimming stripped 7 bases from V and 0 bases from J, with 13 bases between. Germline-derived CDR1 and CDR2 are LNHDA and SQIVND (reference sequence).